The source of this T cell receptor beta chain is a study of T cell responses to AZD1222 COVID-19 vaccine. Study as a whole: Second-dose timings of about 4 or about 12 weeks were pooled. Study conclusions and caveats: Seropositive status at baseline applied to only a handful of AZD1222 recipients. Reports indicate that nearly half of spike-specific TCRs are directed at unmutated variant regions. Females outnumbered males among donors, who were mostly white British; clonal diversity was possibly underestimated.

As to this clone: What it binds is unknown.

The CDR3 consists of 13 residues. Per germline, CDR1 SGHTA and CDR2 FQGNSA. Trimming left V 5 bases short and J 5 bases short, with 12 bases between. Profiled with immunoSEQ multiplex PCR; TCRdb holds only in-frame clones, not every one. The sample lists some 150,000 clones; roughly 88% were seen once. This receptor was obtained from an adult in good health. The source material was peripheral blood, sampled on day 0 of AZD1222 vaccination. The V gene is TRBV7-2, the J gene TRBJ1-1; D gene ambiguous. The chain's CDR3 is CASSGRGGTEAFF. The DNA of the CDR3 is TGTGCCAGCAGCGGCCGGGGTGGAACTGAAGCTTTCTTT.